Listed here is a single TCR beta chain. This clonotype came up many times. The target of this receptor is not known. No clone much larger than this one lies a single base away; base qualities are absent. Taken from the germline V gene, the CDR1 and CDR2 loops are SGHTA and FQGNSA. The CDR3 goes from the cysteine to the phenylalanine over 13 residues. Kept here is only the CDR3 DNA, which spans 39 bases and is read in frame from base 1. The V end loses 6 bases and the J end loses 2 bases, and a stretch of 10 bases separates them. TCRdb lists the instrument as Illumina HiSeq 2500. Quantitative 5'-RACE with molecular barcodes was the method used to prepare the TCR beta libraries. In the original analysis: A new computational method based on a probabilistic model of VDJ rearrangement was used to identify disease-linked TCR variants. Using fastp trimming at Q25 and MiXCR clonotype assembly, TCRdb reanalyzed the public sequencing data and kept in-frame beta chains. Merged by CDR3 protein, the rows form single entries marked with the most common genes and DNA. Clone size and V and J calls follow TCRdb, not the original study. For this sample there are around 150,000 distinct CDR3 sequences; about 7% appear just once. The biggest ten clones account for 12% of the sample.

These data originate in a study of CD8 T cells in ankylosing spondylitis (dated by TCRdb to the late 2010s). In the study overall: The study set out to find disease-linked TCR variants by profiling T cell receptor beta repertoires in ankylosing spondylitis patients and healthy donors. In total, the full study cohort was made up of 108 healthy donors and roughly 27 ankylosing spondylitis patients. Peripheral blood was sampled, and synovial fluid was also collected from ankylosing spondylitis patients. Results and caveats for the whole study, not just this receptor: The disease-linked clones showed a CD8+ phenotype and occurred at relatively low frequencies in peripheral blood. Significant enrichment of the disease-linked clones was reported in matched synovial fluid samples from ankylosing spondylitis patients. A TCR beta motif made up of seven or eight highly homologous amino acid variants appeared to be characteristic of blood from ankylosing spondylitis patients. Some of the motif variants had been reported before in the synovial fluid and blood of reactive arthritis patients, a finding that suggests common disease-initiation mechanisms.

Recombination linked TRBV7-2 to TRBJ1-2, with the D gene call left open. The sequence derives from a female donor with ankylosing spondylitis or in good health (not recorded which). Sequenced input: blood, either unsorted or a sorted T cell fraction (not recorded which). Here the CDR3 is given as CASSSAVNYGYTF. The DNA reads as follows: TGTGCCAGCAGTTCGGCTGTAAACTATGGCTACACCTTC.